The rows below give T cell receptor beta chains drawn from one sample of a study of human T cells and chemical hapten exposure. TCRdb reprocessed the RACE reads via MiXCR and lists one record per CDR3 protein. Found here are about 400,000 distinct CDR3 sequences, about 6% of them singletons; the top ten hold more than 5.5%. The sample here was whole blood, taken in connection with sensitization to the hapten diphenylcyclopropenone (DPC). The source is a woman younger than 30 with alopecia areata. Some clones in this sample may be carry-over from other donors' samples. The CDR3 runs from the conserved cysteine through the conserved F or W. The order of the fields is D gene, clone size, J gene, V gene, CDR3 protein, CDR3 DNA. The D gene is left open where the match is weak. Size tells how often a clone was seen (once, few, many) or the class of an expanded clone, and some rows leave it out.

d_call: NA
clone_size: many
j_call: TRBJ1-1
v_call: TRBV27
cdr3_aa: CASSQDSSNTEAFF
cdr3_nt: TGTGCCAGCAGTCAGGACAGCTCGAACACTGAAGCTTTCTTT

d_call: NA
clone_size: NA
j_call: TRBJ2-7
v_call: TRBV11-2
cdr3_aa: CASEDLGWGPEQYF
cdr3_nt: TGTGCCAGCGAGGACCTAGGTTGGGGCCCCGAGCAGTACTTC

d_call: NA
clone_size: many
j_call: TRBJ2-3
v_call: TRBV4-3
cdr3_aa: CASSPQRPGTQYF
cdr3_nt: TGCGCCAGCAGCCCGCAACGTCCTGGTACGCAGTATTTT

d_call: TRBD2
clone_size: NA
j_call: TRBJ2-2
v_call: TRBV2
cdr3_aa: CASRGLANTGELFF
cdr3_nt: TGTGCCAGCAGGGGACTAGCGAACACCGGGGAGCTGTTTTTT

d_call: NA
clone_size: many
j_call: TRBJ1-3
v_call: TRBV29-1
cdr3_aa: CSVVLGAMGNTIYF
cdr3_nt: TGCAGCGTTGTCTTGGGGGCTATGGGAAACACCATATATTTT

d_call: NA
clone_size: NA
j_call: TRBJ2-2
v_call: TRBV20-1
cdr3_aa: CSARGRSTGVGELFF
cdr3_nt: TGCAGTGCTAGGGGGAGGAGTACGGGTGTCGGGGAGCTGTTTTTT

d_call: NA
clone_size: many
j_call: TRBJ1-5
v_call: TRBV20-1
cdr3_aa: CSARSRNDQPQHF
cdr3_nt: TGCAGTGCTAGGTCCAGGAATGATCAGCCCCAGCATTTT

d_call: TRBD1
clone_size: NA
j_call: TRBJ2-2
v_call: TRBV5-1
cdr3_aa: CASSRTGSTGELFF
cdr3_nt: TGCGCCAGCAGCCGGACAGGGAGCACCGGGGAGCTGTTTTTT

d_call: TRBD1
clone_size: many
j_call: TRBJ1-2
v_call: TRBV20-1
cdr3_aa: CSAPKMTGQSYGYTF
cdr3_nt: TGCAGTGCCCCGAAAATGACGGGACAGAGCTATGGCTACACCTTC

d_call: NA
clone_size: NA
j_call: TRBJ1-2
v_call: TRBV15
cdr3_aa: CATSTGPANYGYTF
cdr3_nt: TGTGCCACCAGCACCGGGCCCGCTAACTATGGCTACACCTTC

d_call: NA
clone_size: NA
j_call: TRBJ2-3
v_call: TRBV5-1
cdr3_aa: CASSLGARVDTQYF
cdr3_nt: TGCGCCAGCAGCTTGGGGGCCCGGGTAGATACGCAGTATTTT

d_call: TRBD1
clone_size: NA
j_call: TRBJ2-6
v_call: TRBV5-1
cdr3_aa: CASSWDSSGANVLTF
cdr3_nt: TGCGCCAGCAGCTGGGACAGCTCTGGGGCCAACGTCCTGACTTTC

d_call: NA
clone_size: few
j_call: TRBJ1-3
v_call: TRBV15
cdr3_aa: CATSTQWVPGNTIYF
cdr3_nt: TGTGCCACCAGCACACAATGGGTCCCCGGAAACACCATATATTTT